These 18 T cell receptor beta chains were sequenced from one sample in a study of blood T cell repertoires in COVID-19. TCRdb keeps only in-frame clones here, not all; method: immunoSEQ multiplex PCR. The sample contains 52,000 or so clones, almost 85% of which appear only once. The sample consisted of peripheral blood. These TCRs come from a human donor in a cohort sampled during active COVID-19.

V usage is TRBV19 and J usage is TRBJ1-1; the D gene is possibly TRBD1 (6 bases). Germline assignment: CDR1 LNHDA and CDR2 SQIVND (reference sequence). V was trimmed by 7 bases and J by 4 bases, leaving 16 bases between them. The CDR3 extends over 14 amino acids. The CDR3 sequence: CASTMAGGGTEAFF. The DNA for the CDR3 is TGTGCCAGTACGATGGCGGGGGGCGGCACTGAAGCTTTCTTT.

CDR3 sequence reads: CASSVRTVKETQYF. CDR3 in DNA: TGCGCCAGCAGCGTCCGGACAGTTAAAGAGACCCAGTACTTC. The gene calls are TRBV5-1 and TRBJ2-5; D is possibly TRBD1 (6 bases). The CDR3 runs 14 residues. Germline V gene data show CDR1 as SGHRS and CDR2 as YFSETQ. V was pared by 4 bases and J by 3 bases, with 13 bases between.

The chain carries TRBV3-1 (or the pseudogene TRBV3-2) and TRBJ2-3; possibly TRBD1 for D (6 bases). This CDR3 is built from 14 residues. Germline V CDR1 and CDR2: LGHDT, YNNKEL (reference sequence). V lost 5 bases and J lost 5, with 14 bases in between. CDR3 region: CASSKQGYEDTQYF. CDR3 nucleotide sequence: TGTGCCAGCAGCAAACAGGGTTACGAAGATACGCAGTATTTT.

This clone was counted a single time. The chain couples TRBV2 to TRBJ2-7; tentative D call: TRBD1 (6 bases). Germline V gene sequence: CDR1 SNHLY, CDR2 FYNNEI. The germline V and J ends were trimmed by 2 bases and 5 bases, with 13 bases remaining between them. The CDR3 extends over 14 amino acids. CDR3 residues: CASSEPPGVDEQYF. CDR3 coding DNA: TGTGCCAGCAGTGAACCCCCAGGGGTAGACGAGCAGTACTTC.

CDR3 in DNA: TGTGCCAGCAGCTTAGACTCCGCGGGGGGAGAGACCCAGTACTTC. It translates to CASSLDSAGGETQYF. The chain recombines TRBV11-2 with TRBJ2-5; TRBD2 agrees at 8 bases. After removal of 0 bases from V and 4 bases from J, the junction contained 4 bases not matched to a gene. The CDR3 extends over 15 amino acids. The germline CDR1 and CDR2 sequences are SGHAT and FQNNGV.

V gene TRBV5-4 combines with J gene TRBJ2-3; 7 bases match TRBD1. V shed 4 bases, J shed 2 bases, and the junction held 13 bases outside the gene matches. The germline gives CDR1 SGHNT, CDR2 YYREEE (reference sequence). The CDR3 loop spans 17 amino acids. Here the CDR3 reads CASSPGPGQASTDTQYF. The CDR3, as DNA: TGTGCCAGCAGCCCGGGCCCCGGACAGGCCTCCACAGATACGCAGTATTTT.

The gene calls are TRBV11-3 and TRBJ2-1; TRBD1 might be the D (6 bases). The CDR3 is 15 amino acids. Germline assignment: CDR1 SGHNT and CDR2 YENEEA. Trimming removed 5 bases from V and 5 bases from J, with 16 bases in between. CDR3 bases: TGTGCCAGCAGCCCCCTAGGGGGTGGGAACAATGAGCAGTTCTTC. Its protein product is CASSPLGGGNNEQFF.

The chain recombines TRBV27 with TRBJ1-3, with D possibly matching TRBD1 (6 bases). Between the trimmed V and J ends, which lost 5 bases and 0 bases, there was a span of 14 bases. The CDR3 has 16 residues. Germline V CDR1 and CDR2: MNHEY, SMNVEV (reference sequence). CDR3 in amino acids: CASSMDSSSSGNTIYF. As DNA, the CDR3 is TGTGCCAGCAGTATGGACAGCTCGAGCTCTGGAAACACCATATATTTT.

In regard to this clone: A junction boundary mismatches the germline segment, possibly from a read error. The DNA for the CDR3 is TGTGCCAGCAAACTATACTCCAGGGGGACCTCCCACGAGCAGTACTTC. Protein: CASKLYSRGTSHEQYF. The chain employs TRBV7-8 and TRBJ2-7; 7 bases fit TRBD1. CDR1 is SGHVS and CDR2 is FQNEAQ in the germline V gene. CDR3 size: 16 residues.

The chain uses TRBV30 and TRBJ1-1; D possibly corresponds to TRBD1 (5 bases). Germline V gene lookup returns CDR1 GTSNPN and CDR2 SVGIG (reference sequence). The V end was cut by 2 bases, the J end by 1 base, with 11 bases between. This CDR3 region has 14 residues. CDR3 amino acids: CAWSLLGPNTEAFF. The CDR3 region has the DNA TGTGCCTGGAGTCTTCTGGGGCCGAACACTGAAGCTTTCTTT.

The CDR3 DNA reads TGTGCCAGTAGTATAACCTCAGCGGGAGGCCCTCTTGAGCAGTTCTTC. Translated, it gives CASSITSAGGPLEQFF. This chain uses TRBV19 with TRBJ2-1; 9 nucleotides line up with TRBD2. Germline values: CDR1 LNHDA, CDR2 SQIVND (reference sequence). The length of the CDR3 is 16 residues. Trimming cost V 2 bases and J 9 bases; bases outside gene matches: 11.

This chain joins TRBV3-1 (or the pseudogene TRBV3-2) and TRBJ1-1; D might be TRBD1 (5 bases). V was shortened by 1 base and J by 10 bases, with 28 bases between the two germline ends. Per germline, CDR1 LGHDT and CDR2 YNNKEL (reference sequence). CDR3 length equals 18 residues. CDR3 protein: CASSQAEGSNTRRGAAFF. The CDR3 DNA follows: TGTGCCAGCAGCCAAGCGGAGGGCAGCAATACAAGAAGGGGTGCAGCTTTCTTT.

DNA for the CDR3: TGTGCCAGCAGCTCCCCCCTTCCAACTAATGAAAAACTGTTTTTT. It yields the protein CASSSPLPTNEKLFF. The chain carries TRBV7-9 and TRBJ1-4; D uncertain. Trimming removed 4 bases from V and 0 bases from J, with 9 bases in between. The CDR3 is made up of 15 amino acids. Germline CDR1 and CDR2: SEHNR and FQNEAQ (reference sequence).

This CDR3 is CASRSGGAGTGELFF. CDR3 in DNA: TGTGCCAGTAGGTCAGGGGGCGCGGGGACCGGGGAGCTGTTTTTT. This rearrangement joins TRBV19 to TRBJ2-2, with 8 bases identical to TRBD1. The germline gives CDR1 LNHDA, CDR2 SQIVND (reference sequence). CDR3 length: 15 amino acids. V was clipped by 6 bases and J by 5 bases; unmatched bases: 8.

This clone was seen a handful of times. The gene calls are TRBV10-1 and TRBJ2-1, with D perhaps TRBD2 (6 bases). CDR1 and CDR2 from the germline V gene are WNHNN and SYGVQD (reference sequence). V was shortened by 3 bases and J by 5 bases, with 17 bases between the two germline ends. The CDR3 length is 16 residues. CDR3 coding DNA: TGCGCCAGCAGTGAAGGTAGGGCGGGACCAGACAATGAGCAGTTCTTC. This gives the protein CASSEGRAGPDNEQFF.

The chain joins TRBV18 to TRBJ1-3, with 7 positions matching TRBD1. The CDR3 consists of 14 residues. Germline assignment: CDR1 KGHSH and CDR2 LQKENI. Trimming removed 6 bases from V and 6 bases from J; junction bases left unmatched: 8. CDR3 amino acids: CASSPGTAANTIYF. The CDR3 DNA is TGTGCCAGCTCGCCTGGGACAGCCGCAAACACCATATATTTT.

This clone was detected once. The rearrangement links TRBV6-4 to TRBJ2-7; 7 bases are shared with TRBD2. CDR1 is MRHNA, CDR2 SNTAGT, per germline. The V gene end was trimmed by 0 bases and the J gene end by 4 bases; junction bases not matched to a gene: 6. CDR3 length equals 15 residues. Here the CDR3 DNA reads TGTGCCAGCAGTGACTCCATGGGGGGGGATTACGAGCAGTACTTC. Its translation is CASSDSMGGDYEQYF.

J is TRBJ1-4 and V is TRBV7-2, with a possible D match to TRBD1 (6 bases). V lost 1 base and J 3 bases, leaving 15 bases between the germline ends. This CDR3 has 17 residues. CDR1 is SGHTA, CDR2 FQGNSA, per germline. The CDR3 nucleotides read TGTGCCAGCAGCTTAGGAGGCGGGGGCCGGGCTAATGAAAAACTGTTTTTT. Translated: CASSLGGGGRANEKLFF.